These 26 T cell receptor beta chains were sequenced from one sample in a study of blood T cell repertoires in COVID-19. Profiled with immunoSEQ multiplex PCR; TCRdb holds only in-frame clones, not every one. Of under 200,000 clones listed, roughly nine tenths are singletons. Sequencing input: peripheral blood. Receptors originate from a man younger than 30 with acute or convalescent COVID-19.

The chain links TRBV18 to TRBJ2-5; D gene uncertain. CDR1 KGHSH and CDR2 LQKENI come from the germline V gene. The CDR3 is made up of 13 amino acids. Trimming cost V 1 base and J 1 base, with 4 bases left between them. The CDR3 is CASSPRLQETQYF. In DNA form, the CDR3 reads TGTGCCAGCTCACCACGGCTCCAAGAGACCCAGTACTTC.

This rearrangement joins TRBV6-5 to TRBJ1-3, with D perhaps matching TRBD1 (6 bases). V was pared by 5 bases and J by 2 bases, with 13 bases between. This CDR3 has 15 residues. CDR1 and CDR2 (germline): MNHEY, SVGAGI. In DNA form, the CDR3 reads TGTGCCAGCAGTCGAAGACAGGCAGCTGGAAACACCATATATTTT. Translating it yields CASSRRQAAGNTIYF.

V is TRBV5-1 and J is TRBJ2-2; D may be TRBD2 (5 bases). This CDR3 has 13 residues. Per germline, CDR1 SGHRS and CDR2 YFSETQ. Trimming stripped 5 bases from V and 5 bases from J, with 10 bases between. Written as DNA, the CDR3 is TGCGCCAGCAGGGTCGGGGAAACCGGGGAGCTGTTTTTT. Amino acids: CASRVGETGELFF.

The chain recombines TRBV30 with TRBJ1-4; D is perhaps TRBD1 (6 bases). Between the trimmed V and J ends, which lost 0 bases and 2 bases, there was a span of 10 bases. This CDR3 region has 15 residues. Per the germline V gene, CDR1 is GTSNPN and CDR2 is SVGIG (reference sequence). This CDR3 reads CAWSVLGGTNEKLFF. CDR3 in DNA: TGTGCCTGGAGTGTACTTGGGGGCACTAATGAAAAACTGTTTTTT.

DNA of the CDR3: TGTGCCAGCAGTCCGCCAGGGCAGGGGAACTATGGCTACACCTTC. It codes for CASSPPGQGNYGYTF. The rearrangement joins TRBV28 to TRBJ1-2; D is possibly TRBD1 (6 bases). The ends were cut back, 5 bases at V and 2 bases at J, with 15 bases in the middle. This CDR3 contains 15 residues. In germline, CDR1 is MDHEN, CDR2 SYDVKM.

The rearrangement links TRBV7-2 to TRBJ1-1, with a tentative D call TRBD1 (5 bases). CDR3 length: 15 residues. The germline V gene encodes CDR1 SGHTA and CDR2 FQGNSA. Trimming stripped 2 bases from V and 7 bases from J, with 17 bases between. As DNA, the CDR3 is TGTGCCAGCAGCTTAACACAGGCATTCAGTAGTGAAGCTTTCTTT. This gives the protein CASSLTQAFSSEAFF.

This chain uses TRBV6-1 with TRBJ1-2; TRBD1 matches 8 bases. There are 16 residues in the CDR3. Trimming cost V 3 bases and J 4 bases; bases outside gene matches: 10. Per germline, CDR1 MNHNS and CDR2 SASEGT. In DNA form, the CDR3 reads TGTGCCAGCAGTGATCGAACAGGACAGGGAGTCTATGGCTACACCTTC. Amino acids: CASSDRTGQGVYGYTF.

The rearrangement joins TRBV18 to TRBJ2-3, with TRBD1 identical over 9 bases. Germline CDR1 KGHSH, CDR2 LQKENI. V shed 4 bases, J shed 3 bases, and the junction held 11 bases outside the gene matches. This CDR3 comprises 17 residues. In nucleotides, the CDR3 is TGTGCCAGCTCACAACGGACAGGGGCGTTCAATACAGATACGCAGTATTTT. Its protein is CASSQRTGAFNTDTQYF.

The J gene is TRBJ1-4, the V gene TRBV5-6; 7 nucleotides line up with TRBD1. V was clipped by 2 bases and J by 7 bases; unmatched bases: 2. CDR1 and CDR2 (germline): SGHDT, YYEEEE. The CDR3 loop spans 13 amino acids. The DNA for the CDR3 is TGTGCCAGCAGCTTAACAGGGGCTGAAAAACTGTTTTTT. Protein sequence: CASSLTGAEKLFF.

The chain uses TRBV6-5 and TRBJ1-3, with 8 bases that match TRBD1. CDR1 and CDR2 from the germline V gene are MNHEY and SVGAGI. With V trimmed by 6 bases and J by 2 bases, 6 bases remained unmatched. The CDR3 has 15 residues. DNA of the CDR3: TGTGCCAGCAGAGGACAGGGTTCTGCTGGAAACACCATATATTTT. Translated: CASRGQGSAGNTIYF.

The CDR3: CASSSRENQPQHF. The DNA of the CDR3 is TGTGCCAGCAGCTCCCGGGAGAATCAGCCCCAGCATTTT. The chain has TRBV6-2 or TRBV6-3 and TRBJ1-5; D gene unclear. CDR3 length: 13 residues. Germline assignment: CDR1 MNHEY and CDR2 SVGEGT. The V gene lost 6 bases and the J gene lost 4 bases, with 10 bases spanning the gap.

The genes are TRBV10-2 and TRBJ1-5; TRBD1 matches 8 bases. Germline V gene lookup returns CDR1 WSHSY and CDR2 SAAADI. CDR3 size: 13 residues. V lost 10 bases and J lost 6; bases outside the gene matches: 8. The CDR3 reads CATRTGSGQPQHF. The CDR3 DNA is TGCGCCACACGGACAGGGAGCGGTCAGCCCCAGCATTTT.

The chain couples TRBV6-1 to TRBJ1-1; TRBD1 matches at 9 bases. The ends lost 0 bases at V and 7 bases at J; junction bases unmatched: 9. The CDR3 extends over 16 amino acids. Germline CDR1 is MNHNS and CDR2 is SASEGT. The CDR3, as DNA: TGTGCCAGCAGTGAAGCTTACAGGGGGCGATTCGGTGAAGCTTTCTTT. Residues: CASSEAYRGRFGEAFF.

This clone has only a few counts. The chain uses TRBV18 and TRBJ2-5; D not certain. This CDR3 contains 14 residues. V gave up 3 bases and J gave up 1 base, with 9 bases separating them. In germline, CDR1 is KGHSH, CDR2 LQKENI. The CDR3 nucleotides are TGTGCCAGCTCACCGGTTCGCGGCCAAGAGACCCAGTACTTC. Protein sequence: CASSPVRGQETQYF.

This sequence joins TRBV5-1 and TRBJ1-4; the match to TRBD1 covers 7 bases. Germline assignment: CDR1 SGHRS and CDR2 YFSETQ. Losses at the gene ends were 4 bases for V and 5 bases for J; bases not matched to a gene: 11. The length of the CDR3 is 16 residues. CDR3 amino acids: CASSQFKTGKNEKLFF. Here the CDR3 DNA reads TGCGCCAGCAGCCAATTTAAGACAGGGAAGAATGAAAAACTGTTTTTT.

The chain carries TRBV6-1 and TRBJ1-3; TRBD1 aligns across 7 bases. This CDR3 is 14 amino acids long. Germline CDR1 is MNHNS and CDR2 is SASEGT. V dropped 1 base and J dropped 5; count of bases not matched to a gene: 2. CDR3 loop: CASSEGRGRNTIYF. The CDR3 DNA sequence: TGTGCCAGCAGTGAAGGCAGGGGGAGAAACACCATATATTTT.

V usage is TRBV6-5 and J usage is TRBJ2-7; no reliable D call. V lost 4 bases, J lost 2 bases, and 9 bases lay in between. CDR3 length equals 13 residues. Germline V gene sequence: CDR1 MNHEY, CDR2 SVGAGI. CDR3 nucleotide sequence: TGTGCCAGCAGTTCAGGCAGAACCTACGAGCAGTACTTC. Protein: CASSSGRTYEQYF.

This clone was observed at least ten times. This chain connects TRBV7-9 to TRBJ2-3, with a weak D call TRBD1 (6 bases). The CDR3 spans 15 residues. With 5 bases removed from V and 6 bases from J, the gap between germline ends came to 18 bases. Germline V gene data show CDR1 as SEHNR and CDR2 as FQNEAQ (reference sequence). CDR3 loop: CASSRRTGTPDTQYF. Written as DNA, the CDR3 is TGTGCCAGCAGCCGTCGAACAGGGACCCCGGATACGCAGTATTTT.

In this sample, this clone turned up a few times. The chain is built from TRBV18 and TRBJ1-2, with TRBD1 identical over 12 bases. Germline CDR1 reads KGHSH; CDR2 reads LQKENI. V trimming: 5 bases; J trimming: 4 bases; junction bases outside the gene matches: 14. CDR3 length: 18 residues. This CDR3 is CASSASGTGGGKGYGYTF. The CDR3, as DNA: TGTGCCAGCTCAGCGTCCGGGACAGGGGGCGGAAAGGGCTATGGCTACACCTTC.

The genes are TRBV6-5 and TRBJ1-5; no clear D. This CDR3 spans 13 amino acids. V was shortened by 2 bases and J by 6 bases, with 8 bases between the two germline ends. Germline V CDR1 and CDR2: MNHEY, SVGAGI. CDR3 amino acids: CASSYSQRQPQHF. CDR3 DNA sequence: TGTGCCAGCAGTTACAGCCAGCGTCAGCCCCAGCATTTT.

This chain joins TRBV19 and TRBJ1-3; D is unclear. Germline V gene data show CDR1 as LNHDA and CDR2 as SQIVND (reference sequence). The V and J ends lost 7 bases and 0 bases respectively, with 13 bases between them. The CDR3 has 15 residues. DNA for the CDR3: TGTGCCAGTACGGGAGGGATTAGCTCTGGAAACACCATATATTTT. Encoded protein: CASTGGISSGNTIYF.

The chain recombines TRBV7-6 with TRBJ2-3, with D possibly matching TRBD1 (5 bases). V shed 1 base and J shed 4 bases, with 12 bases lying between them. Per germline, CDR1 SGHVS and CDR2 FNYEAQ. The CDR3 totals 15 residues. CDR3 residues: CASSLDSGWSDTQYF. CDR3 nucleotides: TGTGCCAGCAGCTTAGATTCAGGGTGGTCAGATACGCAGTATTTT.

V is TRBV6-6 and J is TRBJ2-7; possibly TRBD2 for D (5 bases). The germline gives CDR1 MNHNY, CDR2 SVGAGI (reference sequence). Trimming took 2 bases from V and 2 from J, leaving 10 bases between them. The CDR3 contains 14 residues. CDR3 in amino acids: CASSYMGSPYEQYF. DNA for the CDR3: TGTGCCAGCAGTTACATGGGGAGCCCCTACGAGCAGTACTTC.

The chain is built from TRBV15 and TRBJ1-3; 8 nucleotides align to TRBD1. After removal of 8 bases from V and 4 bases from J, the junction contained 7 bases not matched to a gene. CDR3 length equals 14 residues. Per the germline V gene, CDR1 is LNHNV and CDR2 is YYDKDF (reference sequence). CDR3 residues: CATATDRAGNTIYF. In nucleotides, the CDR3 is TGTGCCACCGCCACGGACAGGGCAGGAAACACCATATATTTT.

The chain carries TRBV27 and TRBJ2-5, with TRBD1 identical over 11 bases. The V segment lost 5 bases and the J segment 4 bases; nucleotides outside the gene matches: 9. CDR3 length equals 16 residues. Germline CDR1 and CDR2: MNHEY and SMNVEV (reference sequence). The CDR3 reads CASSPLDRGRSETQYF. The CDR3, as DNA: TGTGCCAGCAGTCCACTGGACAGGGGGCGTTCAGAGACCCAGTACTTC.

The chain couples TRBV3-1 (or the pseudogene TRBV3-2) to TRBJ2-1, with D possibly being TRBD2 (7 bases). Germline V gene data show CDR1 as LGHDT and CDR2 as YNNKEL (reference sequence). The CDR3 is 16 residues long. The V end was cut by 0 bases, the J end by 9 bases, with 18 bases between. The CDR3 DNA is TGTGCCAGCAGCCAAGATAAATGGGGGGGCCACCGTGAGCAGTTCTTC. Encoded protein: CASSQDKWGGHREQFF.